This T cell receptor beta chain was captured by sequencing in a study of shared clonotypes between healthy human individuals. In the study overall: Donor ages ranged 18 to 49 years: a couple of women, a few men. Whole-study results and caveats: Larger estimated richness was generally seen in naive subsets than in memory subsets.

The CDR3 totals 16 residues. With 7 bases removed from V and 5 bases from J, the gap between germline ends came to 21 bases. Germline CDR1 and CDR2: MNHEY and SMNVEV (reference sequence). As for this clone: The antigen remains unidentified.

CD45RO-negative CD8 cells positively selected for CCR7 made up the naive population, which excluded terminally differentiated effector memory CD45RA+ cells. Assay: immunoSEQ multiplex PCR; the TCRdb copy retains only in-frame clones and omits some. The sample holds around 1,900,000 clones; around 93% are singletons and the top ten take about 1.7%. This TCR came from a man aged 18 to 30 in good health. Some clones in this sample may be carry-over from other donors' samples. The rearrangement links TRBV27 to TRBJ2-1; D gene uncertain. Specimen: naive CD8+ T cells from PBMCs. DNA for the CDR3: TGTGCCAGCACCTCCCCCTCGACCGGGCCTAACAATGAGCAGTTCTTC. The encoded protein is CASTSPSTGPNNEQFF.